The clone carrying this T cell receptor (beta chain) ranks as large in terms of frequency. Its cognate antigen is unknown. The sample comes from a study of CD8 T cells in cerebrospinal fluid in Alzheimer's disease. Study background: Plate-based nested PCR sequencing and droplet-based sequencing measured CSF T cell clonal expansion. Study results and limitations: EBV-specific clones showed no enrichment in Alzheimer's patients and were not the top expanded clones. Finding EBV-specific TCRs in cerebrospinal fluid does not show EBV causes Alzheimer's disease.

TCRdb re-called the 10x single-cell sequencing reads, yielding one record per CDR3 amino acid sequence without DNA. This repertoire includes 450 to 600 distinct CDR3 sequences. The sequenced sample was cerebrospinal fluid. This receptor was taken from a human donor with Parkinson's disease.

This CDR3 reads CASSSSSGGTVSYEQYF. The chain recombines TRBV7-9 with TRBJ2-7; the TCRdb call, TRBD2, lacks DNA for checking. The CDR3 totals 17 residues. Per the germline V gene, CDR1 is SEHNR and CDR2 is FQNEAQ (reference sequence).